This TCR beta chain appears in the sequencing data of a study of blood T cell repertoires in COVID-19. CDR3 length: 12 amino acids. Germline CDR1 and CDR2: SNHLY and FYNNEI. V was cut by 7 bases and J by 6 bases, with 9 bases left in between. Enrollment of patients from Seattle took place during active infection, with longitudinal follow-up. Authors' analysis steps: Reference gene primer amplification gave estimated nucleated cell counts. Profiling relied on immunoSEQ multiplex PCR, and the TCRdb table lists in-frame clones only, not all of them. V, J and clone size are taken as reported in that table, and D and trimming were inferred from the DNA itself. The sample contains around 300,000 clones, under 90% of which appear only once.

The chain uses TRBV2 and TRBJ2-2, with D possibly matching TRBD1 (6 bases). The clonotype comes from a woman aged 30 to 39 with COVID-19, enrolled during active disease. Sequencing used peripheral blood. CDR3 DNA: TGTGCCAGCACCACAGGGTCCGGGGAGCTGTTTTTT. Translation gives CASTTGSGELFF. Full variable domain (missing parts from reference TRBV2 and TRBJ2-2): EPEVTQTPSHQVTQMGQEVILRCVPISNHLYFYWYRQILGQKVEFLVSFYNNEISEKSEIFDDQFSVERPDGSNFTLKIRSTKLEDSAMYFCASTTGSGELFFGEGSRLTVL.